The TCR beta chain under discussion was sequenced for a study of cytomegalovirus exposure and HLA in healthy donors. In the case of this clone: Its antigen remains unknown.

Primers: 60 Vbeta forward and 13 Jbeta reverse. TCRdb keeps only in-frame clones here, not all; method: immunoSEQ multiplex PCR. This sample has some 110,000 clones; about two thirds occur once, and the top ten carry 8.5% to 9.5%. The CDR3 extends over 13 amino acids. Trimming took 8 bases from V and 7 from J; bases not matched to a gene: 11. CDR1 is SGHAT, CDR2 FQNNGV, per germline. Study-wide points: Analysis was carried out at a later point, and it linked a missense DCLRE1C variant to TCR beta V- and J-gene trimming. A later analysis reportedly found fewer N-insertions in an Asian-associated ancestry cluster than the roughly 730-donor mean.

The sequenced material came from PBMCs. The V and J genes are TRBV11-2 and TRBJ2-7; 7 nucleotides line up with TRBD2. This receptor was identified in a man between 25 and 39 years old in good health and CMV-seropositive. CDR3 nucleotide sequence: TGTGCCAGCTCCCCCTCAGCGGGGAATGAGCAGTACGTC. This codes for CASSPSAGNEQYV.